This T cell receptor beta chain comes out of a study of coeliac disease. The wider study: Without high-resolution HLA typing, biased TRBV7-2 usage was examined as a proof of principle.

The germline V and J ends were trimmed by 0 bases and 5 bases, with 17 bases remaining between them. This CDR3 comprises 16 residues. Germline V lookup: CDR1 MNHNY, CDR2 SVGAGI (reference sequence). In the case of this clone: The target antigen is unknown. This likely stems from a read error, as it lies one base from a far larger clone. Other DNA sequences in this sample translate to the same CDR3.

Sequenced by immunoSEQ multiplex PCR; TCRdb stores in-frame clones only, minus some. The sample lists 3,000 to 3,500 clones, 63% seen once, with roughly a sixth in the top ten. Regarding the study as a whole: Most TRB amino acid sequences occurred in only one sample. The authors considered this approach unsuitable for unbiased detection of gliadin-specific T cells.

The sequenced material came from lymphocytes from the gut lamina propria. This sequence joins TRBV6-6 and TRBJ2-7, with TRBD1 as a possible D gene (5 bases). The source is a woman between 45 and 60 years old without celiac disease. CDR3 sequence: CASSYSATRQGNEQYF. CDR3 in DNA: TGTGCCAGCAGTTACTCGGCTACCAGGCAGGGCAACGAGCAGTACTTC.